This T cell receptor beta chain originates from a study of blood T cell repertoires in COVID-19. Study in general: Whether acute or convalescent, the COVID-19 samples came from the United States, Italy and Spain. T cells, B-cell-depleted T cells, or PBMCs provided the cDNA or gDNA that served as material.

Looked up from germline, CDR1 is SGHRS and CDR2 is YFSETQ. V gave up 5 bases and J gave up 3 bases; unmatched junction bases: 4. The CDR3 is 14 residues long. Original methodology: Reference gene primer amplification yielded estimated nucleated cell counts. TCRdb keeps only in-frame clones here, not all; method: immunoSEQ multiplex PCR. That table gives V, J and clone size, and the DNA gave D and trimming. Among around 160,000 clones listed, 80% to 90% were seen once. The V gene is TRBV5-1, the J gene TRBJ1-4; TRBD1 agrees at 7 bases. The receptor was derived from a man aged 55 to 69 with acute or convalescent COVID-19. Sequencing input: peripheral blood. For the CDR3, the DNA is TGCGCCAGCAGACCTCAGGGGGCTAATGAAAAACTGTTTTTT. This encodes CASRPQGANEKLFF.